The source of this TCR beta chain is a study of CD8 T cells in ankylosing spondylitis. Findings and limits, study-wide: In ankylosing spondylitis patients, matched synovial fluid reportedly showed significant enrichment of disease-linked clones. A motif in TCR beta, a set of under 10 highly homologous variants, appeared characteristic of ankylosing spondylitis blood. CD8+ by phenotype, disease-linked clones were relatively rare in peripheral blood.

This clonotype showed up just a few times. Antigen: not known. Libraries of TCR beta came from quantitative 5'-RACE with molecular barcodes. One entry per CDR3 protein, called by TCRdb with MiXCR from the 5' RACE reads. Here the sample spans some 95,000 distinct CDR3 sequences, 8.8% being singletons. The CDR3 totals 12 residues. Germline V gives CDR1 MNHNS, CDR2 SASEGT. The V segment lost 10 bases and the J segment 3 bases; nucleotides outside the gene matches: 2. The TCR originated in a male donor with ankylosing spondylitis or in good health (not recorded which). The V call is TRBV6-1, the J call TRBJ2-7; 11 positions agree with TRBD1. The source material was blood, either unsorted or a sorted T cell fraction (not recorded which). CDR3: CATGTGGYEQYF. The CDR3 DNA follows: TGTGCCACCGGGACAGGGGGCTACGAGCAGTACTTC.